Each of the 19 T cell receptor beta chains below was sequenced from the same sample in a study of CD8 T cells in Susac syndrome. cDNA came from around 0.54 to 1 ug RNA primed by random hexamers. TCRdb redid the calling of the immunoSEQ multiplex PCR reads with MiXCR, one entry per CDR3 protein. The table includes around 140,000 distinct CDR3 sequences, approximately 95% detected once. The specimen was CD4+ T cells from PBMCs. The receptors were sampled from a human donor with multiple sclerosis.

J is TRBJ2-3 and V is TRBV29-1; 9 bases align to TRBD2. Germline V gives CDR1 SQVTM, CDR2 ANQGSEA. The CDR3 is 14 amino acids. Unmatched junction bases numbered 9, after V lost 7 bases and J lost 4 bases. The CDR3 DNA reads as TGCAGCGCACGTAGCGGGAGTATTGCAGATACGCAGTATTTT. Residues: CSARSGSIADTQYF.

The chain links TRBV29-1 to TRBJ1-2; 7 bases fit TRBD1. Trimming took 7 bases from V and 8 from J; bases not matched to a gene: 10. Germline V gene sequence: CDR1 SQVTM, CDR2 ANQGSEA. The CDR3 totals 12 residues. The CDR3 DNA follows: TGCAGCGCCTTGACAGGGTGGAGGGGCTACACCTTC. Translation gives CSALTGWRGYTF.

The count of this clonotype is one. This chain joins TRBV4-1 and TRBJ2-5; 8 bases line up with TRBD2. The germline CDR1 and CDR2 sequences are MGHRA and YSYEKL. Trimming cost V 0 bases and J 2 bases; bases outside gene matches: 11. The CDR3 is 18 amino acids. DNA of the CDR3: TGCGCCAGCAGCCAAGAGGAACCACGGCTAGCGGGTCAAGAGACCCAGTACTTC. This gives the protein CASSQEEPRLAGQETQYF.

The V call is TRBV14, the J call TRBJ2-7, with 11 bases that match TRBD2. CDR1 and CDR2 (germline): SGHDN, FVKESK. Trimming cost V 0 bases and J 2 bases; bases outside gene matches: 6. The CDR3 runs to 17 residues. The chain's CDR3 is CASSQDWIAGGPYEQYF. In DNA, the CDR3 is TGTGCCAGCAGCCAAGATTGGATAGCGGGAGGGCCCTACGAGCAGTACTTC.

The J gene is TRBJ2-7, the V gene TRBV6-1; 7 nucleotides align to TRBD1. V lost 4 bases to trimming and J lost 3 bases; unmatched junction nucleotides: 9. The germline gives CDR1 MNHNS, CDR2 SASEGT. CDR3 length equals 15 residues. The CDR3 nucleotides are TGTGCCAGCAGTGTGCCCCTGGGACAGCGCTACGAGCAGTACTTC. It encodes CASSVPLGQRYEQYF.

This clonotype was detected only once. The chain carries TRBV24-1 and TRBJ2-1; a possible D gene is TRBD1 (6 bases). The CDR3 consists of 13 residues. Deletions cut 9 bases from V and 1 base from J, with 9 bases between. In germline, CDR1 is KGHDR, CDR2 SFDVKD. The CDR3: CATRDTSYNEQFF. For the CDR3, the DNA is TGTGCCACCCGGGACACATCCTACAATGAGCAGTTCTTC.

The rearrangement joins TRBV20-1 to TRBJ1-6; D gene uncertain. Germline V gene sequence: CDR1 DFQATT, CDR2 SNEGSKA (reference sequence). V shed 0 bases and J shed 9 bases, with 12 bases lying between them. The CDR3 sequence is 14 residues long. The CDR3 region is CSAREGRNGSPLHF. DNA of the CDR3: TGCAGTGCTAGAGAGGGTCGGAACGGTTCACCCCTCCACTTT.

The chain has TRBV7-6 and TRBJ2-1; 8 bases match TRBD1. V was clipped by 1 base and J by 5 bases; unmatched bases: 7. The CDR3 consists of 16 residues. The germline CDR1 and CDR2 sequences are SGHVS and FNYEAQ. CDR3 sequence reads: CASSLDTGTGNNEQFF. CDR3 coding DNA: TGTGCCAGCAGCTTAGATACCGGGACAGGTAACAATGAGCAGTTCTTC.

The gene calls are TRBV30 and TRBJ1-1, with D tentatively TRBD1 (6 bases). The CDR3 is 15 amino acids. Between the trimmed V and J ends, which lost 0 bases and 0 bases, there was a span of 11 bases. Per germline, CDR1 GTSNPN and CDR2 SVGIG (reference sequence). This CDR3 reads CAWSVLRTVNTEAFF. DNA of the CDR3: TGTGCCTGGAGTGTACTAAGGACAGTGAACACTGAAGCTTTCTTT.

This chain joins TRBV4-3 and TRBJ1-6; no definite D call. Trimming left V 2 bases short and J 0 bases short, with 2 bases between. CDR1 LGHNA and CDR2 YSLEER come from the germline V gene. This CDR3 has 14 amino acids. The CDR3 nucleotides read TGCGCCAGCAGCCAATACTCCTATAATTCACCCCTCCACTTT. Protein product: CASSQYSYNSPLHF.

This clonotype turned up a few times. This chain joins TRBV25-1 and TRBJ1-2, with D perhaps matching TRBD1 (5 bases). Germline V gene lookup returns CDR1 MGHDK and CDR2 SYGVNS. The CDR3 extends over 15 amino acids. Trimming cost V 1 base and J 8 bases, with 17 bases left between them. The CDR3 spells CASSEFDLAGGGYTF. The CDR3 coding sequence is TGTGCCAGCAGTGAATTTGATTTGGCCGGGGGGGGCTACACCTTC.

The V gene is TRBV28, the J gene TRBJ1-3; the match to TRBD1 covers 7 bases. Trimming at V came to 6 bases and at J to 2 bases, leaving 13 bases not matched to a gene. Germline V gene sequence: CDR1 MDHEN, CDR2 SYDVKM. This CDR3 has 17 amino acids. The CDR3: CASRPGTASRTGNTIYF. As DNA, the CDR3 is TGTGCCAGCAGACCGGGGACAGCCTCGAGGACTGGAAACACCATATATTTT.

This clonotype turned up a few times. CDR3 coding DNA: TGTGCCAGCAGCTTAGGAGGGACTAGCGGCCCAGATACGCAGTATTTT. It translates to CASSLGGTSGPDTQYF. The chain combines TRBV7-2 with TRBJ2-3; 11 nucleotides agree with TRBD2. The CDR3 is 16 residues long. Losses at the gene ends were 1 base for V and 4 bases for J; bases not matched to a gene: 4. Per the germline V gene, CDR1 is SGHTA and CDR2 is FQGNSA.

V gene TRBV9 combines with J gene TRBJ2-2, with unresolved D. The CDR3 spans 13 residues. Germline V gene data show CDR1 as SGDLS and CDR2 as YYNGEE. V lost 7 bases, J lost 3 bases, and 10 bases lay in between. The CDR3 region is CASAVTDTGELFF. CDR3 DNA: TGTGCCAGCGCGGTAACTGACACCGGGGAGCTGTTTTTT.

The chain links TRBV5-4 to TRBJ2-7; maybe TRBD1 (6 bases). Deletions cut 3 bases from V and 2 bases from J, with 9 bases between. Germline assignment: CDR1 SGHNT and CDR2 YYREEE (reference sequence). This CDR3 has 13 residues. The DNA for the CDR3 is TGTGCCAGCAGCTCAAGGACAGCCTACGAGCAGTACTTC. Protein product: CASSSRTAYEQYF.

The gene calls are TRBV28 and TRBJ2-7, with D possibly matching TRBD2 (6 bases). Deletions cut 5 bases from V and 3 bases from J, with 14 bases between. Looked up from germline, CDR1 is MDHEN and CDR2 is SYDVKM. The CDR3 sequence is 14 residues long. The CDR3 coding sequence is TGTGCCAGCAGTCCTACGCAGGGAGGCTACGAGCAGTACTTC. Its translation is CASSPTQGGYEQYF.

The genes are TRBV29-1 and TRBJ2-2, with TRBD1 matching over 7 bases. V trimming: 5 bases; J trimming: 7 bases; junction bases outside the gene matches: 7. This CDR3 region has 13 residues. Germline CDR1 is SQVTM and CDR2 is ANQGSEA. The CDR3 region has the DNA TGCAGCGTTAGAGACAGGGTCGGCGGGGAGCTGTTTTTT. Amino acids: CSVRDRVGGELFF.

This rearrangement joins TRBV30 to TRBJ2-7; D unresolved. V lost 4 bases and J lost 4, with 11 bases in between. The germline gives CDR1 GTSNPN, CDR2 SVGIG (reference sequence). The CDR3 length is 12 residues. CDR3 DNA: TGTGCCTGGATTGGTTCCCCTTACGAGCAGTACTTC. Its protein product is CAWIGSPYEQYF.

The chain links TRBV20-1 to TRBJ2-3, with TRBD1 matching over 8 bases. The V and J ends lost 1 base and 2 bases, in that order; junction bases with no gene match: 5. CDR3 length equals 15 residues. Germline CDR1 reads DFQATT; CDR2 reads SNEGSKA (reference sequence). CDR3 nucleotide sequence: TGCAGTGCTAGAGGACAGGGGAAACCCACAGATACGCAGTATTTT. It yields the protein CSARGQGKPTDTQYF.